This T cell receptor (beta chain) is drawn from a study of T cells in Graves' hyperthyroidism and ophthalmopathy (dated by TCRdb to the late 2010s). Context from the whole study: Peripheral blood was collected at initial diagnosis, before any treatment. Prospective prediction of ophthalmopathy was tested in an independent validation cohort of fewer than 20 hyperthyroidism patients and 17 patients who later progressed to ophthalmopathy. To identify TCR V-J signatures that set the groups apart, the researchers used a discovery cohort of 100 patients, made up of 43 with Graves' ophthalmopathy and 55 to 65 with stable Graves' hyperthyroidism. The roughly 91 discovery patients were randomly divided into training and test sets at a 7:3 ratio. In addition, the study compared T-cell repertoires in thyroid tissue and in blood from a handful of Graves' hyperthyroidism patients. Once sampling was done, hyperthyroidism patients were given methimazole at a starting dose of 30 mg daily, whereas ophthalmopathy patients were given high-dose intravenous methylprednisolone. TCR Vbeta CDR3 sequencing of 120 to 150 peripheral blood samples (under 45 ophthalmopathy, under 80 hyperthyroidism and some 17 progressor patients) is reported in the paper. What the research found in general, with its limitations: No statistical method was used to set the sample size in advance, and investigators knew the group allocation. A model built on a 13 V-J signature distinguished ophthalmopathy from stable hyperthyroidism, reaching roughly 88% sensitivity and about 81% specificity in cross-validation and 80%/75% in testing. In validation, the model predicted progression to ophthalmopathy with around 71% sensitivity and about 72% specificity, a median of about 6 months before onset. Most expanded thyroid clonotypes (frequency above 0.001) were also detected in blood, a finding suggesting that blood repertoires may reflect thyroid immune responses.

Worth noting for this clonotype: This receptor's antigen is unknown. This may be a read error: a much more frequent sequence differs by one nucleotide.

Stable Graves' hyperthyroidism was defined as no progression to ophthalmopathy during 18 months of follow-up. The hyperthyroidism patients were between 18 and 65 years old and newly diagnosed, with a disease duration of less than 2 months. Exclusion was applied to patients with uncontrolled infections, other autoimmune diseases, pregnancy or lactation. Diagnoses were based on clinical symptoms, serum thyroxine and TRAb, thyroid ultrasound and orbital computed tomography. PBMCs were separated from approximately 10 ml of fresh peripheral blood using Ficoll-Paque density gradient centrifugation. Total RNA was extracted with Trizol reagent, and quality was checked on an Agilent 2100 Bioanalyzer. CDR1 and CDR2 were assigned from the germline V gene as MGHDK and SYGVNS. Reading from cysteine to phenylalanine, the CDR3 counts 15 amino acids. Just CDR3 DNA is preserved here, 45 bases in frame from base 1. V lost 3 bases and J lost 8 bases; the stretch between them is 16 bases long.

The TCR beta CDR3 regions were amplified from RNA transcripts. A first-round RT-PCR of the TCR CDR3 used the HTBI primer set with the Qiagen OneStep RT-PCR kit. The libraries were constructed in a second round of multiplex PCR and then size-selected and purified. Sequencing of the libraries was done on an Illumina HiSeq2000 using paired-end 100 bp reads. In the authors' own workflow: SOAPnuke was used to process the raw data, removing reads that contained adapters or uncalled bases, had a mean Phred below 15, or lacked an exact match to the constant primer or identifier. COPE v1.2.5 was used to merge the high-quality paired reads, and each unique nucleotide sequence was defined as a clonotype. MiTCR v1.1 was used to align the clonotypes against IMGT TRBV, TRBD and TRBJ reference segments. Analysis was restricted to V-J combinations with a frequency above 0.0001, which covered roughly 99% of repertoires. The TCS score was defined as F50 (clonal expansion) divided by E x V (chaos), with BLOSUM62-based TCRdist calculated between CDR3 peptides within each V-J. Welch's t-statistics and random forest reduced roughly 540 V-J features to fewer than 15, which were used in a naive Bayes classifier (R e1071). TCRdb reworked the public reads: Q25 trimming with fastp, MiXCR clone assembly, productive beta chains retained. Each entry merges the rows of one CDR3 protein and shows their most common DNA and genes. These V and J calls originate from TCRdb's pipeline instead of the authors' own analysis. This sample is represented by fewer than 350,000 distinct CDR3 sequences; roughly 13% of them were singletons. The ten largest clones add up to 7.9% of the sample.

Sequenced: blood. The source is a woman between 40 and 50 years old with Graves' hyperthyroidism. The sequence is built from TRBV25-1 and TRBJ1-4; the D region possibly corresponds to TRBD1 (5 bases align). The sequenced DNA is TGTGCCAGCAGTGACTATCAGGGTACGGACGAAAAACTGTTTTTT. Translated, it gives CASSDYQGTDEKLFF. Beyond the CDR3, the reference TRBV25-1 and TRBJ1-4 genes provide the residues; the full variable domain reads: EADIYQTPRYLVIGTGKKITLECSQTMGHDKMYWYQQDPGMELHLIHYSYGVNSTEKGDLSSESTVSRIRTEHFPLTLESARPSHTSQYLCASSDYQGTDEKLFFGSGTQLSVL.